Listed here are 11 T cell receptor beta chains from one sample, sequenced in a study of blood T cell repertoires in COVID-19. TCRdb's table, derived via immunoSEQ multiplex PCR, lists solely in-frame clones and lacks some. The table lists approximately 240,000 clones, less than 90% of them singletons. Material: peripheral blood. All receptors derive from a woman in her sixties who had recovered from COVID-19.

This clone was counted between two and nine times. The V and J genes are TRBV7-8 and TRBJ1-6, with TRBD1 identical over 7 bases. The CDR3 covers 15 residues. V shed 5 bases and J 5 bases; nucleotides not matched to a gene: 6. CDR1 and CDR2 (germline): SGHVS, FQNEAQ. CDR3 bases: TGTGCCAGCAGCCCATCGACAGGGAATAATTCACCCCTCCACTTT. This translates into CASSPSTGNNSPLHF.

The V and J genes are TRBV7-9 and TRBJ2-5; TRBD2 matches 10 bases. This CDR3 contains 19 residues. From germline, CDR1 is SEHNR and CDR2 FQNEAQ (reference sequence). The junction had 12 bases not matched to a gene; V was cut back by 1 base and J by 1 base. The CDR3 DNA reads TGTGCCAGCAGCTTAGGTCGCCTAGCGGGGGCGTGGGGCCAAGAGACCCAGTACTTC. It yields the protein CASSLGRLAGAWGQETQYF.

This chain links TRBV4-2 with TRBJ2-2; 7 bases agree with TRBD2. V was clipped by 1 base and J by 3 bases; unmatched bases: 5. Per germline, CDR1 LGHNA and CDR2 YNFKEQ. The CDR3 sequence is 16 residues long. CDR3 protein: CASSQATSVDTGELFF. The CDR3 DNA reads as TGTGCCAGCAGCCAAGCCACTAGCGTTGACACCGGGGAGCTGTTTTTT.

The gene calls are TRBV9 and TRBJ1-6; D gene uncertain. CDR1 is SGDLS, CDR2 YYNGEE, per germline. The CDR3 spans 16 residues. V was trimmed by 4 bases and J by 0 bases, leaving 11 bases between them. In DNA form, the CDR3 reads TGTGCCAGCAGCCAAACGCGGAGCTCCTATAATTCACCCCTCCACTTT. Amino acid sequence: CASSQTRSSYNSPLHF.

The V gene is TRBV29-1, the J gene TRBJ1-1, with unresolved D. This CDR3 contains 13 residues. CDR1 and CDR2 (germline): SQVTM, ANQGSEA. Trimming removed 1 base at V and 5 bases at J, with 11 bases between. The CDR3 sequence is CSVEANSETEAFF. The CDR3 DNA reads as TGCAGCGTTGAAGCAAACTCCGAAACTGAAGCTTTCTTT.

The V call is TRBV2, the J call TRBJ2-3; 9 positions agree with TRBD2. Germline lookup yields CDR1 SNHLY and CDR2 FYNNEI. Unmatched junction bases numbered 8, after V lost 0 bases and J lost 4 bases. The CDR3 runs to 17 residues. CDR3 nucleotide sequence: TGTGCCAGCAGTGAAGCCCTGGGACTAGCCTCGGCAGATACGCAGTATTTT. It yields the protein CASSEALGLASADTQYF.

The chain uses TRBV5-1 and TRBJ2-1; the D gene is possibly TRBD1 (5 bases). The CDR3 has 14 residues. Trimming shortened V by 0 bases and J by 9 bases, and 13 bases separated the two germline ends. Germline V CDR1 and CDR2: SGHRS, YFSETQ. CDR3 region: CASSLDQGKGEQFF. The CDR3 coding sequence is TGCGCCAGCAGCTTGGACCAGGGTAAGGGTGAGCAGTTCTTC.

The CDR3 loop reads CASSNPGQVKAFF. The DNA for the CDR3 is TGTGCCAGCTCTAACCCCGGACAGGTCAAGGCTTTCTTT. The gene calls are TRBV7-3 and TRBJ1-1; 7 nucleotides align to TRBD1. J gave up 11 bases and V 8 bases, and 14 bases lay outside the gene matches. The CDR3 is 13 amino acids. Germline V lookup: CDR1 SGHTA, CDR2 FQGTGA.

This clone was counted a single time. V is TRBV15 and J is TRBJ2-2; the D is unclear. This CDR3 comprises 15 residues. In germline, CDR1 is LNHNV, CDR2 YYDKDF (reference sequence). V lost 5 bases to trimming and J lost 5 bases, with 15 bases between them. CDR3 sequence: CATSSSAVPTGELFF. Written as DNA, the CDR3 is TGTGCCACCAGCTCCTCGGCGGTGCCGACCGGGGAGCTGTTTTTT.

In this sample, this clone turned up a few times. V and J are TRBV3-1 (or the pseudogene TRBV3-2) and TRBJ1-5; D is uncertain. The CDR3 covers 15 residues. From germline, CDR1 is LGHDT and CDR2 YNNKEL (reference sequence). V lost 2 bases and J 7 bases, leaving 15 bases between the germline ends. Here the CDR3 reads CASSQYSGVSQPQHF. DNA of the CDR3: TGTGCCAGCAGCCAATATTCCGGGGTCAGCCAGCCCCAGCATTTT.

This clone was recorded once. The chain joins TRBV29-1 to TRBJ2-5; 10 nucleotides match TRBD1. The trim removed 6 bases at V and 4 bases at J, leaving 14 bases unmatched. CDR3 size: 16 residues. Germline assignment: CDR1 SQVTM and CDR2 ANQGSEA. The CDR3 reads CSVVPGQGRRGETQYF. As DNA, the CDR3 is TGCAGCGTAGTGCCGGGACAGGGGCGGAGGGGAGAGACCCAGTACTTC.